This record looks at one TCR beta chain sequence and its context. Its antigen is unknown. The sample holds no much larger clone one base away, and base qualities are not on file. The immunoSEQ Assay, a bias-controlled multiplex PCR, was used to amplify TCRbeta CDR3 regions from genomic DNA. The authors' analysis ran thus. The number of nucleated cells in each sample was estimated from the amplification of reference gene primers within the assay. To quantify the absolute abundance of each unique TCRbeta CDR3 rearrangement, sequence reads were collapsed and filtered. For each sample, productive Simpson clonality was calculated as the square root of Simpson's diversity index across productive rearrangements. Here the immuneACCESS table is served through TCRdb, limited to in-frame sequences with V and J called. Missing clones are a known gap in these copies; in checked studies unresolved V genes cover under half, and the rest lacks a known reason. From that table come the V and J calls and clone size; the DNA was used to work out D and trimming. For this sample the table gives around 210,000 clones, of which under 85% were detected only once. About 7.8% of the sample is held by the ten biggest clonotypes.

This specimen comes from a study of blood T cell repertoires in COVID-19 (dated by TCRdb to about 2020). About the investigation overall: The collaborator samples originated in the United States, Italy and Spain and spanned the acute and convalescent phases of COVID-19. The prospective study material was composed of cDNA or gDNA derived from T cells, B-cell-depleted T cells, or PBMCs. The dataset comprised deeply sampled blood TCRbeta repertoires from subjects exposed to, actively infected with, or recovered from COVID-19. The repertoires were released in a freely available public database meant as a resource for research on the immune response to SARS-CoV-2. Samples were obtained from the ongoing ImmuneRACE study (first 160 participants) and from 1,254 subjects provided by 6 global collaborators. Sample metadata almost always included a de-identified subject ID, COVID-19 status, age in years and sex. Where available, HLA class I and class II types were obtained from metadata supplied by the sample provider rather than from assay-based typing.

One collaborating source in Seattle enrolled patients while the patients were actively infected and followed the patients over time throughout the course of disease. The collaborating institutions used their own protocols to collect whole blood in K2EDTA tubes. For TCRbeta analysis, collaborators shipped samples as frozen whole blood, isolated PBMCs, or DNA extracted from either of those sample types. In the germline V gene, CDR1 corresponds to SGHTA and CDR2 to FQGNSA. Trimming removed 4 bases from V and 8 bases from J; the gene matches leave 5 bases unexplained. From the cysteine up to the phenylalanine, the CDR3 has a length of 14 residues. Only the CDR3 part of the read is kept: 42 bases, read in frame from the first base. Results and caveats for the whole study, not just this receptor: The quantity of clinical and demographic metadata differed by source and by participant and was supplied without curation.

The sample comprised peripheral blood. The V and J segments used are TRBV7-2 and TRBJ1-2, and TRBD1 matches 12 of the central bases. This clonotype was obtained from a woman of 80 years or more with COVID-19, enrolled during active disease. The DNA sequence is TGTGCCAGCAGCTCCCGGGACAGGGGGCGCGGCTACACCTTC. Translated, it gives CASSSRDRGRGYTF. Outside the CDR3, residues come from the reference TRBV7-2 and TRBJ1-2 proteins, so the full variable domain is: GAGVSQSPSNKVTEKGKDVELRCDPISGHTALYWYRQSLGQGLEFLIYFQGNSAPDKSGLPSDRFSAERTGGSVSTLTIQRTQQEDSAVYLCASSSRDRGRGYTFGSGTRLTVV.